This TCR beta chain appears in the sequencing data of a study of OX40 agonist ivuxolimab in advanced cancers. Repertoires were generated with immunoSEQ multiplex PCR, while TCRdb's copy carries only in-frame clones and drops some. Of roughly 50,000 clones detected, more than 75% appear once; the ten largest clones hold around a tenth. Germline values: CDR1 LNHDA, CDR2 SQIVND (reference sequence). CDR3 length: 15 residues. V lost 8 bases, J lost 8 bases, and 24 bases lay in between. This clone is medium-sized within its sample. This sample comprised CD4+ or CD8+ T cells sorted from blood, obtained in a trial of the OX40 agonist ivuxolimab. The V call is TRBV19, the J call TRBJ1-2; D might be TRBD1 (6 bases). The clonotype comes from an adult with an advanced solid tumor such as melanoma, head and neck, liver or kidney cancer. CDR3 nucleotide sequence: TGTGCCAGTGCTCCGCCGGGGGCATTAATGAGCGGCTACACCTTC. It translates to CASAPPGALMSGYTF.